This note documents a single T cell receptor beta chain sequence. There are a few counts of this clonotype. The antigen it recognizes is unknown. Base qualities were left out, and no much larger clone turns up one base away. Sequencing relied on an Illumina HiSeq 1500. The public reads were quality trimmed at Q25 with fastp and then assembled into clones with MiXCR by TCRdb, keeping productive beta chains. When rows share a CDR3 protein, they turn into one entry using the most common DNA and genes. A total of around 630,000 distinct CDR3 sequences appear in this sample, 20% to 25% of them only once. The ten biggest clones cover 7% to 9% of the sample. This sample was included in a study of T cell repertoires in cytomegalovirus infection (dated 2019 in TCRdb). Context from the whole study: The HLA type of each donor mattered for the analysis, because public TCR beta signatures pointed to carriage of CMV infection along with the matching HLA type.

Overall study outcomes, separate from this receptor: Cumulative frequency of public TCR beta family members discriminated carriers of CMV infection plus the relevant HLA type in this cohort and an independent roughly 330-donor cohort. In the ex vivo response, HLA-C-restricted CMV-specific TCR beta clonotypes were dominant, and in two of eight donors the single most frequent clonotype came from this HLA-C-restricted group.

This TCR was recovered from a human donor in good health (CMV status not recorded). Some clones in this sample may be carry-over from other donors' samples. The sample was CD8+ T cells from PBMCs.

The CDR3 amino acid sequence is: CASSPFEPYEQYF. Here is the DNA: TGTGCCAGCAGTCCGTTCGAACCCTACGAGCAGTACTTC. The chain is encoded by TRBV12-3 or TRBV12-4 joined to TRBJ2-7; the D gene cannot be named for sure. Cut back by 5 bases and 2 bases, the V and J ends lie 10 bases apart. From cysteine to phenylalanine, the CDR3 is 13 amino acids long. Of all the DNA, just the CDR3 is kept, 39 bases in frame from base 1.